This T cell receptor (beta chain) was obtained from a study of shared clonotypes between healthy human individuals. Whole-study context: Donors consisted of a couple of women and a few men between 18 and 49.

Method: immunoSEQ multiplex PCR; TCRdb's copy keeps in-frame clones and lacks some. The sample lists around 550,000 clones; about 95% were seen once. Germline V gene data show CDR1 as LNHNV and CDR2 as YYDKDF (reference sequence). Trimming cost V 1 base and J 1 base, with 8 bases left between them. The CDR3 has 14 amino acids. Specimen: naive CD4+ T cells sorted from blood. Regarding subset: CD45RA+ positively selected. This rearrangement joins TRBV15 to TRBJ2-7; D gene ambiguous. The receptor was derived from a woman in her twenties or thirties in good health. This CDR3 is CATSRGHPSYEQYF. As DNA, the CDR3 is TGTGCCACCAGCAGAGGACACCCATCCTACGAGCAGTACTTC.